A selection of T cell receptor beta chains follows, all from one sample in a study of T cell responses to AZD1222 COVID-19 vaccine. Only in-frame clones appear in the TCRdb table, and some are missing; sequencing was by immunoSEQ multiplex PCR. The profile shows around 140,000 clones, approximately 89% of them singletons. The sample was peripheral blood, taken 28 days after the second AZD1222 dose. These receptors originate from an adult who received the AZD1222 COVID-19 vaccine. CDR3s include the opening cysteine and the closing phenylalanine or tryptophan. Each record gives: D gene, J gene, V gene, clone size, CDR3 length, CDR3 DNA, CDR3 protein. A D gene is named only where the DNA matches it firmly. Clone size appears in some rows only: once, few, many, or a class for an expanded clone.

>TRBD1|TRBJ1-2|TRBV6-5|NA|14
TGTGCCAGCAGTTACAACGGACAGGGCGGTGGCTACACCTTC
CASSYNGQGGGYTF
>NA|TRBJ1-1|TRBV4-3|NA|15
TGCGCCAGCAGCCAAGGAATTAACGTCCCAGTTGAAGCTTTCTTT
CASSQGINVPVEAFF
>TRBD1|TRBJ1-2|TRBV9|NA|15
TGTGCCAGCAGCGTTTGGGACAGGAATGACTATGGCTACACCTTC
CASSVWDRNDYGYTF
>NA|TRBJ2-1|TRBV21-1|few|13
TGTGCCAGCAGGGTTGGGGGGGTCGTTGAGCAGTTCTTC
CASRVGGVVEQFF
>NA|TRBJ1-5|TRBV5-6|NA|14
TGTGCCAGCAGCTTGAGGGAGGTCAATCAGCCCCAGCATTTT
CASSLREVNQPQHF
>TRBD1|TRBJ1-1|TRBV6-2/TRBV6-3|NA|16
TGTGCCAGCAGTTCCGGGACAGGGCCCATGAACACTGAAGCTTTCTTT
CASSSGTGPMNTEAFF
>NA|TRBJ1-5|TRBV30|NA|13
TGTGCCTGGAGTCCAAGGGACAATCAGCCCCAGCATTTT
CAWSPRDNQPQHF
>TRBD2|TRBJ2-7|TRBV7-2|NA|15
TGTGCCAGCACCGGGACTAGCGGGACAGCCTACGAGCAGTACTTC
CASTGTSGTAYEQYF
>NA|TRBJ1-6|TRBV4-2|NA|12
TGTGCCAGCAGCCAATTTGGGTCACCCCTCCACTTT
CASSQFGSPLHF
>NA|TRBJ2-7|TRBV4-1|NA|13
TGCGCCAGCAGCCAAGATCCCAGGGACGAGCAGTACTTC
CASSQDPRDEQYF
>NA|TRBJ2-5|TRBV5-1|NA|12
TGCGCCAGCAGCTTGGATGAAGAGACCCAGTACTTC
CASSLDEETQYF
>NA|TRBJ1-5|TRBV5-8|NA|15
TGTGCCAGCAGCTTAGGGGTGAATAGCAATCAGCCCCAGCATTTT
CASSLGVNSNQPQHF
>TRBD2|TRBJ2-7|TRBV25-1|few|15
TGTGCCAGCAGGCCTAGCGGGAGCCTTTCCTACGAGCAGTACTTC
CASRPSGSLSYEQYF
>NA|TRBJ2-7|TRBV5-4|NA|12
TGTGCCAGCAGCCTGAACAGCTACGAGCAGTACTTC
CASSLNSYEQYF
>TRBD1|TRBJ1-2|TRBV7-2|NA|14
TGTGCCAGCAGCTCGGACAGGGGGAACTATGGCTACACCTTC
CASSSDRGNYGYTF
>NA|TRBJ1-1|TRBV3-1/TRBV3-2|NA|14
TGTGCCAGCACAACAAACAGGCTGAACACTGAAGCTTTCTTT
CASTTNRLNTEAFF
>TRBD2|TRBJ2-3|TRBV4-1|NA|15
TGCGCCAGCAGTGTACTAGCGGGAACTCGTGATACGCAGTATTTT
CASSVLAGTRDTQYF
>NA|TRBJ1-2|TRBV19|NA|14
TGTGCCAGTACTGACACACGGAACCTCTATGGCTACACCTTC
CASTDTRNLYGYTF
>NA|TRBJ1-6|TRBV5-8|NA|16
TGTGCCAGCAGCTTGAGGACGGGGCGGATGAATTCACCCCTCCACTTT
CASSLRTGRMNSPLHF
>NA|TRBJ2-3|TRBV4-1|NA|15
TGCGCCAGCAGCCAATTAACTAGTGGCACAGATACGCAGTATTTT
CASSQLTSGTDTQYF
>TRBD1|TRBJ2-5|TRBV7-8|NA|14
TGTGCCAGCAGTCAAGGGACAGCACAAGAGACCCAGTACTTC
CASSQGTAQETQYF
>NA|TRBJ2-7|TRBV27|NA|13
TGTGCCAGCAGTTCCAGGGTTACCTACGAGCAGTACTTC
CASSSRVTYEQYF
>NA|TRBJ2-5|TRBV6-5|NA|11
TGTGCCACCTCGATCGGAGAGACCCAGTACTTC
CATSIGETQYF
>TRBD2|TRBJ2-1|TRBV7-2|once|16
TGTGCCAGCAGCTTATGGCGGGAGCGATCCTACAATGAGCAGTTCTTC
CASSLWRERSYNEQFF
>TRBD2|TRBJ2-2|TRBV7-3|NA|15
TGTGCCAGCAGCGGGACTAGCGGGGCCACCGGGGAGCTGTTTTTT
CASSGTSGATGELFF
>NA|TRBJ2-7|TRBV7-6|NA|15
TGTGCCAGCAGCCCGGACAGCCGACCTTCCTACGAGCAGTACTTC
CASSPDSRPSYEQYF
>NA|TRBJ2-2|TRBV18|NA|12
TGTGCCAGCTCTACGAGGGGCAGGGAGCTGTTTTTT
CASSTRGRELFF
>NA|TRBJ1-1|TRBV29-1|NA|13
TGCAGCGTAGCGGACGGTGGGGGGACTGAAGCTTTCTTT
CSVADGGGTEAFF
>NA|TRBJ2-7|TRBV15|NA|14
TGTGCCACCAGCAAGGCGACTAGCTCCTACGAGCAGTACTTC
CATSKATSSYEQYF